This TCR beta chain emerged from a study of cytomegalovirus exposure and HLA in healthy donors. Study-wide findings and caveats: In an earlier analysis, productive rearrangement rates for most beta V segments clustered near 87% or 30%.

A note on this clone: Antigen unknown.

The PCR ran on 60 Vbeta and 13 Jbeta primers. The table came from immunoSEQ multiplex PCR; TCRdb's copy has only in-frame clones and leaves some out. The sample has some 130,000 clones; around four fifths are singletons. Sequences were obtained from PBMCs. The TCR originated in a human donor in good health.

This chain's CDR3 is CASTGGGSYNEQFF. CDR3 nucleotide sequence: TGTGCCAGCACGGGTGGGGGGTCCTACAATGAGCAGTTCTTC. The chain links TRBV2 to TRBJ2-1; possibly TRBD2 for D (6 bases). Germline assignment: CDR1 SNHLY and CDR2 FYNNEI. The length of the CDR3 is 14 residues. V was trimmed by 7 bases and J by 1 base, leaving 11 bases between them.